This T cell receptor (beta chain) was sequenced in a study of shared clonotypes between healthy human individuals. Study in general: The donor pool was made up of two women and three men aged 18 to 49. CD4 naive cells filled three plates per donor, CD4 memory three, CD8 naive two and CD8 memory one.

The V end lost 6 bases, the J end lost 1 base, and 6 bases lay between the germline ends. The CDR3 is made up of 12 amino acids. Germline CDR1 and CDR2: ENHRY and SYGVKD. Overall study findings and caveats: Generation of non-shared clonotypes was less probable than generation of clonotypes shared by all four donors.

Some clones are missing from TCRdb's copy, which holds only in-frame ones; the method was immunoSEQ multiplex PCR. The data show around 2.1 million clones, just over 90% seen once. This clone came up a few times. Its antigen is unknown. Other DNA sequences in this sample translate to the same CDR3. Selected positively for CCR7 and CD45RO-negative, naive CD8 cells excluded terminally differentiated effector memory CD45RA+ cells. This TCR derives from a man between 18 and 35 years old in good health. Some clones in this sample may be carry-over from other donors' samples. The J gene is TRBJ1-1, the V gene TRBV10-3, with D tentatively TRBD1 (6 bases). Material: naive CD8+ T cells from PBMCs. CDR3: CAIRDRNTEAFF. CDR3 coding DNA: TGTGCCATCAGGGACAGGAACACTGAAGCTTTCTTT.